This TCR beta chain was identified during a study of blood T cell repertoires in COVID-19. Across the study: Whether acute or convalescent, the COVID-19 samples came from the United States, Italy and Spain. Nucleic acid was either cDNA or gDNA, and it came from T cells, B-cell-depleted T cells, or PBMCs.

Per the original methods: Nucleated cell counts were estimated from reference gene primer amplification. Sequenced by immunoSEQ multiplex PCR; TCRdb stores in-frame clones only, minus some. V, J and clone size are those of that table, while D and trimming were read from the DNA. This table has approximately 230,000 clones, around 90% appearing once. The source is a woman aged 45-59 years with acute COVID-19. Specimen: PBMCs or T cells enriched from blood (not recorded which).

In DNA form, the CDR3 reads TGTGCCAGCAGCCAAGATTTAAGGGGTACTAATGAAAAACTGTTTTTT. Its protein is CASSQDLRGTNEKLFF. V gene TRBV4-2 combines with J gene TRBJ1-4; maybe TRBD1 (5 bases). Looked up from germline, CDR1 is LGHNA and CDR2 is YNFKEQ. The CDR3 has 16 residues. Trimming left V 0 bases short and J 2 bases short, with 10 bases between.